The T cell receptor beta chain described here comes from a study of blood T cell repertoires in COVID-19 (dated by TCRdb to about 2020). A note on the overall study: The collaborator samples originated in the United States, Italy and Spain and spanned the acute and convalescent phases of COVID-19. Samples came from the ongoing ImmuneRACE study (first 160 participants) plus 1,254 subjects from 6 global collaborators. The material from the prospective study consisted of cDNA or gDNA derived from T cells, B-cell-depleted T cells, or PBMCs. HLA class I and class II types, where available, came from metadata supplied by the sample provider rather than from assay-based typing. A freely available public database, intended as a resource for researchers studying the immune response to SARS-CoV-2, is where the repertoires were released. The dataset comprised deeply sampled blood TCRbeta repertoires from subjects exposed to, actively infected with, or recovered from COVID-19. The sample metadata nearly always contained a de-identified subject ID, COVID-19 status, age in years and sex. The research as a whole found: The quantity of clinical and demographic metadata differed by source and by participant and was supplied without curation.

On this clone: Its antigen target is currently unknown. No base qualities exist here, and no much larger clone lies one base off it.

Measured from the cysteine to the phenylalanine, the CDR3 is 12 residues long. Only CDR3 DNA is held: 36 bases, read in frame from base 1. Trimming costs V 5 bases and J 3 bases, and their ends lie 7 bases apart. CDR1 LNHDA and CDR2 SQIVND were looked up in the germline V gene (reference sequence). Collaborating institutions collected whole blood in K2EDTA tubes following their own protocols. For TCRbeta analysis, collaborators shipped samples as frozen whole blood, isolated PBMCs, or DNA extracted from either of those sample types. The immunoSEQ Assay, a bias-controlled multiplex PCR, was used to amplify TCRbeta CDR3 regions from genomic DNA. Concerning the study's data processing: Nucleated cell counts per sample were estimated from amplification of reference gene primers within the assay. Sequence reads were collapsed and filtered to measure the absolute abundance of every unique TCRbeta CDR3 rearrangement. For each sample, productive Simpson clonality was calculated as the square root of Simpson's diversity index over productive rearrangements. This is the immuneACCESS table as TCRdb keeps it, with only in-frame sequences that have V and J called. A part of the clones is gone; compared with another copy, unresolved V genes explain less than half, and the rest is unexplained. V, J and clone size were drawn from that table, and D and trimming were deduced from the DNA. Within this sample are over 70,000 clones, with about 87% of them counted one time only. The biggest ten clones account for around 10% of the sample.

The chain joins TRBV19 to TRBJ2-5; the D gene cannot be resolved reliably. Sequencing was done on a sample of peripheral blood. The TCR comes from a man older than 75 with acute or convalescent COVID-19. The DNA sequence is TGTGCCAGTAGTCCCAGTAAAGAGACCCAGTACTTC. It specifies CASSPSKETQYF. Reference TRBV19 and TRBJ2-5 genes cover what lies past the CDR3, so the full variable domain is DGGITQSPKYLFRKEGQNVTLSCEQNLNHDAMYWYRQDPGQGLRLIYYSQIVNDFQKGDIAEGYSVSREKKESFPLTVTSAQKNPTAFYLCASSPSKETQYFGPGTRLLVL.